This TCR beta chain was recorded in a study of shared clonotypes between healthy human individuals. Study at large: CD4 naive and CD4 memory each took three plates per donor, while CD8 naive took two and CD8 memory one. Study-level findings and limits: What naive subsets generally showed was a larger estimated richness than memory subsets showed. Clonotype sharing across several donors was observed for around 5% of naive CD4 clonotypes.

The CDR3 length is 12 residues. V was clipped by 9 bases and J by 4 bases; unmatched bases: 5. The V gene's germline CDR1 is ENHRY and CDR2 SYGVKD. Details on this clone: Its antigen remains unidentified.

CD8 cells classed as naive were CD45RO-negative and positively selected for CCR7, excluding terminally differentiated effector memory CD45RA+ cells. Clones were read by immunoSEQ multiplex PCR, and TCRdb kept only the in-frame ones, dropping some. The sample has around 580,000 clones, 95% to 98% seen once; the top ten hold 0.3%. Sample: naive CD8+ T cells sorted from blood. V and J are TRBV10-3 and TRBJ1-2, with 7 bases fitting TRBD1. The TCR comes from a man in his thirties or forties in good health. CDR3 in DNA: TGTGCCATGAACCCAGGGGGCTATGGCTACACCTTC. Protein sequence: CAMNPGGYGYTF.